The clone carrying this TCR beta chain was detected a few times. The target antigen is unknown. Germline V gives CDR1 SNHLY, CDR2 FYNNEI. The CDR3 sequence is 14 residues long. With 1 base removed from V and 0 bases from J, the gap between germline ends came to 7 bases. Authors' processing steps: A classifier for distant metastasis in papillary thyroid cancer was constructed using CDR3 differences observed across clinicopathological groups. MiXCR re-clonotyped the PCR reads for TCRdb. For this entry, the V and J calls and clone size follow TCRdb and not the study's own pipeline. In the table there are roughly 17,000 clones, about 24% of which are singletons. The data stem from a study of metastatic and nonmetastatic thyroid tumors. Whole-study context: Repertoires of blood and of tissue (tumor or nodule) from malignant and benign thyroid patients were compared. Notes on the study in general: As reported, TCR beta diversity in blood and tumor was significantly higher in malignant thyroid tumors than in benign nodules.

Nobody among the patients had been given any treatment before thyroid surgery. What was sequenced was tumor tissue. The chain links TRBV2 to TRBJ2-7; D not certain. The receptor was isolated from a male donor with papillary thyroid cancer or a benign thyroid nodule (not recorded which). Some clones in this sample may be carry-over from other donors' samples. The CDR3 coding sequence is TGTGCCAGCAGTGAAGAAGCTATCTCCTACGAGCAGTACTTC. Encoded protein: CASSEEAISYEQYF. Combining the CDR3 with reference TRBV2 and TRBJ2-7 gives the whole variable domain EPEVTQTPSHQVTQMGQEVILRCVPISNHLYFYWYRQILGQKVEFLVSFYNNEISEKSEIFDDQFSVERPDGSNFTLKIRSTKLEDSAMYFCASSEEAISYEQYFGPGTRLTVT.